Detailed here is one TCR beta chain. The CDR3 covers 18 residues. V was cut by 2 bases and J by 1 base, with 15 bases left in between. Germline values: CDR1 MDHEN, CDR2 SYDVKM. The sample belongs to a study of shared T cell receptors in the human thymus. Method: immunoSEQ multiplex PCR; TCRdb's copy keeps in-frame clones and lacks some. This table has hundreds of thousands of clones, about 87% appearing once. These same records also appear under a second study, on human thymus T cells.

The sample comprised thymocytes. This clonotype was sampled from a boy less than two years old with a congenital heart defect. This sequence joins TRBV28 and TRBJ2-6, with D possibly being TRBD2 (6 bases). For the CDR3, the DNA is TGTGCCAGCAGTTTAAGGCGTACTAGCTGGTCTGGGGCCAACGTCCTGACTTTC. Translating it yields CASSLRRTSWSGANVLTF.